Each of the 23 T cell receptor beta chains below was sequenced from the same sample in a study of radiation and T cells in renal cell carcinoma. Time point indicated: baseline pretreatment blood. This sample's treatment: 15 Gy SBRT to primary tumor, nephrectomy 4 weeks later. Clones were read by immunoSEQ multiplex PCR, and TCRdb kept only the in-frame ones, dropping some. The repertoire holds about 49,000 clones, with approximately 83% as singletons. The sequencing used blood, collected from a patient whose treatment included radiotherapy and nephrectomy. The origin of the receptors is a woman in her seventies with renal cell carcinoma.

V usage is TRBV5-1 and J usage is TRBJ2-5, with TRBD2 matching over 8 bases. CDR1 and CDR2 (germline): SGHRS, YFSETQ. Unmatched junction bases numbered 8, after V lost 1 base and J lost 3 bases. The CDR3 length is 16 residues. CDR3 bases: TGCGCCAGCAGCTTGAGTAGCGGGGCCCGCGAAGAGACCCAGTACTTC. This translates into CASSLSSGAREETQYF.

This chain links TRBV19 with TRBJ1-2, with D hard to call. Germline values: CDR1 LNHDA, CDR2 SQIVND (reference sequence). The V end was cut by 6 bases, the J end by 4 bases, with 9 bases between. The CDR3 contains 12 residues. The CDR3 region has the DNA TGTGCCAGTAGCACGGACCTCTATGGCTACACCTTC. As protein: CASSTDLYGYTF.

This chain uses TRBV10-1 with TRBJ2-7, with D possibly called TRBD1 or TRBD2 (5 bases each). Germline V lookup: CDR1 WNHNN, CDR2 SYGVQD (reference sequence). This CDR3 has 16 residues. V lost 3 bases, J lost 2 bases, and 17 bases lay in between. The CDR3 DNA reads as TGCGCCAGCAGTGAAGGAGCCGGGACCCTGACCTACGAGCAGTACTTC. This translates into CASSEGAGTLTYEQYF.

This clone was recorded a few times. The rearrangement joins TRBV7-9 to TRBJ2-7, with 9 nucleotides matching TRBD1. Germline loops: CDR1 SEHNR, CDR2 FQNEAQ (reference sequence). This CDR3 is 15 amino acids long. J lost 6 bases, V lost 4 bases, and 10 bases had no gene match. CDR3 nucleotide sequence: TGTGCCAGCAGCTCCCCCGTCGACAGGGGGTTCGAGCAGTACTTC. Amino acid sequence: CASSSPVDRGFEQYF.

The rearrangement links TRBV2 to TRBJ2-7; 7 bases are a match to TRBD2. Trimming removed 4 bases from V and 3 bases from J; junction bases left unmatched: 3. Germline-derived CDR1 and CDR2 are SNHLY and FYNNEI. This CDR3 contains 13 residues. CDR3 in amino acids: CASSVAGVYEQYF. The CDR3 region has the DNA TGTGCCAGCAGTGTTGCGGGGGTCTACGAGCAGTACTTC. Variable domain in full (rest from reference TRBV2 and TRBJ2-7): EPEVTQTPSHQVTQMGQEVILRCVPISNHLYFYWYRQILGQKVEFLVSFYNNEISEKSEIFDDQFSVERPDGSNFTLKIRSTKLEDSAMYFCASSVAGVYEQYFGPGTRLTVT.

The chain's CDR3 is CASSFQPGGNEQFF. For the CDR3, the DNA is TGTGCCAGCAGCTTCCAACCTGGGGGCAATGAGCAGTTCTTC. The J gene is TRBJ2-1, the V gene TRBV11-1; the D gene could be TRBD1 or TRBD2 (5 bases each). CDR1 and CDR2 (germline): SGHAT, FQDESV (reference sequence). CDR3 size: 14 residues. Trimming shortened V by 3 bases and J by 6 bases, and 12 bases separated the two germline ends. Full variable domain (missing parts from reference TRBV11-1 and TRBJ2-1): EAEVAQSPRYKITEKSQAVAFWCDPISGHATLYWYRQILGQGPELLVQFQDESVVDDSQLPKDRFSAERLKGVDSTLKIQPAELGDSAMYLCASSFQPGGNEQFFGPGTRLTVL.

The DNA for the CDR3 is TGTGCCAGCAGCTCGGGACAGAACAATGAGCAGTTCTTC. Protein: CASSSGQNNEQFF. The chain has TRBV7-6 and TRBJ2-1, with 7 bases lining up with TRBD1. This CDR3 has 13 amino acids. V shed 4 bases and J 5 bases; nucleotides not matched to a gene: 2. CDR1 and CDR2 from the germline V gene are SGHVS and FNYEAQ.

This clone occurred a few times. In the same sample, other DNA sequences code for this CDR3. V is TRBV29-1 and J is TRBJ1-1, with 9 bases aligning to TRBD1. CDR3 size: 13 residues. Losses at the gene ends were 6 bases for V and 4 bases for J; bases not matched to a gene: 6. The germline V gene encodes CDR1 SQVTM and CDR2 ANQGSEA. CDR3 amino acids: CSVEQGAGTEAFF. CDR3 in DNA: TGCAGCGTCGAACAGGGGGCCGGCACTGAAGCTTTCTTT.

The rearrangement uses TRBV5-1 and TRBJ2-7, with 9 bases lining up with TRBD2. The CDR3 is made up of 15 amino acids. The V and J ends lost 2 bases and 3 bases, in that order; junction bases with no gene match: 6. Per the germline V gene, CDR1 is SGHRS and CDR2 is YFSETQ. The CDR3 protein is CASSFGSGGNYEQYF. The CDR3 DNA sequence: TGCGCCAGCAGCTTCGGTAGCGGGGGTAACTACGAGCAGTACTTC.

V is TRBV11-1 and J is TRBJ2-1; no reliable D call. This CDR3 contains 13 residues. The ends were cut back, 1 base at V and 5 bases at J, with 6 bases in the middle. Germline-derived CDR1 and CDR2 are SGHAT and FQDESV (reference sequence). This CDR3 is CASSLGRNNEQFF. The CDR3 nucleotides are TGTGCCAGCAGCTTAGGGCGTAACAATGAGCAGTTCTTC.

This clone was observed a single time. This CDR3 reads CASSWTSGSTDTQYF. The DNA for the CDR3 is TGTGCCAGCAGCTGGACTAGCGGATCCACAGATACGCAGTATTTT. V usage is TRBV6-5 and J usage is TRBJ2-3; 10 positions agree with TRBD2. Germline V CDR1 and CDR2: MNHEY, SVGAGI. With 6 bases clipped from V and 2 bases from J, the junction kept 5 bases outside the gene matches. The CDR3 is 15 residues long.

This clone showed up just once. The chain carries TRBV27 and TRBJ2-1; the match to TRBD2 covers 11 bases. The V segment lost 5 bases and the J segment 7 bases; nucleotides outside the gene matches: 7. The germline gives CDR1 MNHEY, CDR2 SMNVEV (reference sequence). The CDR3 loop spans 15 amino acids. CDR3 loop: CASSPGLAEPNEQFF. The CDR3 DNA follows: TGTGCCAGCAGTCCGGGACTAGCGGAACCGAATGAGCAGTTCTTC.

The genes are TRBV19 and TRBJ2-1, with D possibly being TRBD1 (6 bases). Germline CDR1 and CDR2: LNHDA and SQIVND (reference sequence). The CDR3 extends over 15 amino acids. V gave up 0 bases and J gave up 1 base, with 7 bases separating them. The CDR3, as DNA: TGTGCCAGTAGTATAGATCAGGGGTCCTACAATGAGCAGTTCTTC. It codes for CASSIDQGSYNEQFF.

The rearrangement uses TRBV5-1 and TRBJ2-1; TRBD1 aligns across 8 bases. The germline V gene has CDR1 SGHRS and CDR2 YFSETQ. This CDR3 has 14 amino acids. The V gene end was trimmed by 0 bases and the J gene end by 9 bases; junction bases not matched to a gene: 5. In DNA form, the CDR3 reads TGCGCCAGCAGCTTGGGGGCAGGGGGCGGTGAGCAGTTCTTC. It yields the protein CASSLGAGGGEQFF.

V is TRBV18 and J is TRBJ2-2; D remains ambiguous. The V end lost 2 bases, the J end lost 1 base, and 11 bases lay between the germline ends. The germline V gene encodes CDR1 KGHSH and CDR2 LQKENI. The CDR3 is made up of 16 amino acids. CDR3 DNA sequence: TGTGCCAGCTCACCATGGTCCCCAAAGAACACCGGGGAGCTGTTTTTT. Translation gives CASSPWSPKNTGELFF.

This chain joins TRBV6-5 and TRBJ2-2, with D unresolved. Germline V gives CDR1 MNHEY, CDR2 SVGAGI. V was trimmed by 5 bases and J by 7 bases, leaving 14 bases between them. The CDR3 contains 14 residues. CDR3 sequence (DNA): TGTGCCAGCAGTCCCAACGACGTCGGCGGGGAGCTGTTTTTT. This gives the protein CASSPNDVGGELFF.

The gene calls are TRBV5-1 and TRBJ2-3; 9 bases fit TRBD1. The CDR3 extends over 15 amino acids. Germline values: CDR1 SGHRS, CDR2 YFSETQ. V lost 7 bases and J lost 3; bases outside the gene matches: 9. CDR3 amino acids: CASRDTGGATDTQYF. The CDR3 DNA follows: TGCGCCAGCCGGGATACAGGGGGCGCGACAGATACGCAGTATTTT.

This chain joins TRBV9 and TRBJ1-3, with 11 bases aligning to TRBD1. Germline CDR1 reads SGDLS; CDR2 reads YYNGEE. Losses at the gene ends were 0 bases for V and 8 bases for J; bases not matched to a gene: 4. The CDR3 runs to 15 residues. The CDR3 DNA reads TGTGCCAGCAGCGTAGGGACAGGGGGCGCATACACCATATATTTT. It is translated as CASSVGTGGAYTIYF.

The CDR3 loop is CASSKSSRGTGELFF. The DNA of the CDR3 is TGTGCCAGTAGTAAATCAAGCAGAGGAACCGGGGAGCTGTTTTTT. V gene TRBV19 combines with J gene TRBJ2-2; no clear D. CDR1 is LNHDA, CDR2 SQIVND, per germline (reference sequence). The CDR3 has 15 amino acids. Trimming cost V 4 bases and J 5 bases, with 14 bases left between them.

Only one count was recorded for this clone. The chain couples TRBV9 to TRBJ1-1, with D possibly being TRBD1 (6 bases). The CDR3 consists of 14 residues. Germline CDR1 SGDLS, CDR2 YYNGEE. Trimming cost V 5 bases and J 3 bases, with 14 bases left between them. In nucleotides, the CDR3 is TGTGCCAGCAGGAGACAGGTGGGGGACACTGAAGCTTTCTTT. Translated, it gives CASRRQVGDTEAFF.

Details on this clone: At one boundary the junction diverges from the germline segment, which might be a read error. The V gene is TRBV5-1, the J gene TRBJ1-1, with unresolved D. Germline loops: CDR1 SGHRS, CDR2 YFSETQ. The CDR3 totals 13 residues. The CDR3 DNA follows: TGCGCCAGCAGTTTGGGGAAGAACACTGAAGCTTTCTTT. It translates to CASSLGKNTEAFF.

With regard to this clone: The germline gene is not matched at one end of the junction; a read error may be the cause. DNA of the CDR3: TGCGCCAGCACGGACAGGGGGGCGGCCCGATGGGATTTT. It yields the protein CASTDRGAARWDF. The chain links TRBV5-1 to TRBJ2-3, with 10 positions matching TRBD1. Germline CDR1 SGHRS, CDR2 YFSETQ. This CDR3 is 13 amino acids long. The complete variable domain, with remaining parts taken from reference TRBV5-1 and TRBJ2-3, reads KAGVTQTPRYLIKTRGQQVTLSCSPISGHRSVSWYQQTPGQGLQFLFEYFSETQRNKGNFPGRFSGRQFSNSRSEMNVSTLELGDSALYLCASTDRGAARWDFGPGTRLTVL.

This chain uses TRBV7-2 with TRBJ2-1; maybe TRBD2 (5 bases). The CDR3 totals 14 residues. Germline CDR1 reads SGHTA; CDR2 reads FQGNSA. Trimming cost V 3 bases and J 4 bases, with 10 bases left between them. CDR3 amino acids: CASSLVGEYNEQFF. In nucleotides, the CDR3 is TGTGCCAGCAGCTTGGTGGGAGAGTACAATGAGCAGTTCTTC.